This T cell receptor (beta chain) was sequenced in a study of blood T cells in healthy people across ages. Overall study context: Through template switching, about one barcoded beta molecule was captured per two T cells, as measured in model experiments. Study conclusions and caveats: Nothing was known about donor CMV status, and this possibly confounded expanded clonotype changes. It was found that TCR beta diversity correlated strongly with the percentage of naive T cells.

This clonotype came up a few times. As yet, its antigen is unknown. There are 13 residues in the CDR3. Germline V gene lookup returns CDR1 ENHRY and CDR2 SYGVKD. The ends lost 10 bases at V and 5 bases at J; junction bases unmatched: 8. Primers used in a second PCR of about 6 to 11 cycles were a sample-barcoded 5' primer and a J-beta primer mix. With 12 random nucleotides, a template-switch adaptor tagged each individual cDNA molecule. TCRdb redid the calling of the 5' RACE reads with MiXCR, one entry per CDR3 protein. The sample yields approximately 880,000 distinct CDR3 sequences, around 49% seen once.

The sequence came from a young man in good health. The sequenced material came from blood. This rearrangement joins TRBV10-3 to TRBJ2-4, with 7 bases identical to TRBD1. The CDR3 nucleotides read TGTGCCACCGCTGGGACAGCTGAAAACATTCAGTACTTC. Amino acid sequence: CATAGTAENIQYF.